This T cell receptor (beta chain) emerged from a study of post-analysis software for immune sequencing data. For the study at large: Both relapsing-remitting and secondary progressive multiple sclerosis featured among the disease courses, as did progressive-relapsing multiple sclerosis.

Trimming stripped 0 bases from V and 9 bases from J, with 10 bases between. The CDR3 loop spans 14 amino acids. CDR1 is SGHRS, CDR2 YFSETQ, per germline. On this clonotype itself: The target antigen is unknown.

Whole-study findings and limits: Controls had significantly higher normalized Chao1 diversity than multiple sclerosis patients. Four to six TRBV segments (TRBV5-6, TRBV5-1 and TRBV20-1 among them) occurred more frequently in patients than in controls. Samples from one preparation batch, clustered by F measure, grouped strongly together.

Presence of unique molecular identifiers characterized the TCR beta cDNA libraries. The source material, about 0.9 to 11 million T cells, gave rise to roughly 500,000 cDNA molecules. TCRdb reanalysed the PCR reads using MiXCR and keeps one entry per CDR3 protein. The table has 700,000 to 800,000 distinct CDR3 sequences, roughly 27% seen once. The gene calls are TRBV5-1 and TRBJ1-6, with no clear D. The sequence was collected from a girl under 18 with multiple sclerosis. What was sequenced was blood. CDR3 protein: CASSLAQDLSPLHF. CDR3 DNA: TGCGCCAGCAGCTTGGCCCAGGACCTTTCACCCCTCCACTTT.